The clone carrying this T cell receptor beta chain was counted at least ten times. Its target is unknown. Fresh peripheral blood, about 10 ml, was the PBMC source. The sample comes from a study of Graves' ophthalmopathy and Graves' hyperthyroidism. Background on the study: Before any treatment, peripheral blood was taken at the initial diagnosis. Broader study findings: Between ophthalmopathy and stable hyperthyroidism, a 13-signature model drew a separation with just over 85% sensitivity and approximately 77% specificity. Clonotypes were expanded in thyroid at above 0.001 frequency, and most also appeared in blood.

TCR beta CDR3 amplification used RNA transcripts. HTBI primers served in a first-round RT-PCR, which a second-round multiplex PCR followed. TCRdb recomputed calls from the multiplex PCR reads with MiXCR, one row per CDR3 protein. The repertoire holds fewer than 350,000 distinct CDR3 sequences, with 15% to 20% as singletons. CDR3 length: 16 residues. V lost 4 bases to trimming and J lost 5 bases; unmatched junction nucleotides: 5. Germline V gives CDR1 ENHRY, CDR2 SYGVKD. This clonotype was obtained from an adult man with Graves' ophthalmopathy. What was sequenced was peripheral blood. This chain links TRBV10-3 with TRBJ2-5; 15 bases fit TRBD2. The CDR3 sequence: CAISGKGTSGGETQYF. CDR3 DNA sequence: TGTGCCATCAGTGGCAAGGGGACTAGCGGGGGGGAGACCCAGTACTTC.